A single sample gave rise to the 18 T cell receptor beta chains below, sequenced in a study of blood T cells in healthy people across ages. For the second PCR, which ran for about 7 to 11 cycles, a sample-barcoded 5' primer and a J-beta primer mix were used. TCRdb fed the 5' RACE reads into MiXCR, producing one record per CDR3 protein. This sample carries 900,000 to 950,000 distinct CDR3 sequences, almost 30% of them seen once, and the ten largest clones take about 10%. The data also belong to a second study, concerning T cells of mothers and their children.

The sample was blood. Every receptor here comes from a middle-aged woman in good health.

The genes are TRBV7-2 and TRBJ2-1; 11 bases match TRBD2. This CDR3 contains 14 residues. Germline V lookup: CDR1 SGHTA, CDR2 FQGNSA. Germline trimming cut 5 bases from V and 8 bases from J; bases unmatched to any gene: 5. The CDR3 is CASSEISGGDEQFF. The CDR3 region has the DNA TGTGCCAGCAGCGAAATTAGCGGGGGGGATGAGCAGTTCTTC.

V and J are TRBV5-1 and TRBJ2-7; D may match TRBD1 or TRBD2 (6 bases each). Germline V gene sequence: CDR1 SGHRS, CDR2 YFSETQ. The ends were cut back, 0 bases at V and 0 bases at J, with 13 bases in the middle. This CDR3 has 16 amino acids. CDR3 protein: CASSLGVGGNSYEQYF. CDR3 nucleotides: TGCGCCAGCAGCTTGGGGGTAGGGGGGAACTCCTACGAGCAGTACTTC.

In its sample, this clonotype was seen a few times. The gene calls are TRBV27 and TRBJ1-1; TRBD1 matches 7 bases. The CDR3 has 13 residues. Germline assignment: CDR1 MNHEY and CDR2 SMNVEV (reference sequence). With 4 bases clipped from V and 7 bases from J, the junction kept 6 bases outside the gene matches. CDR3 DNA sequence: TGTGCCAGCAGTTCGACAGGGTTGAGTGAAGCTTTCTTT. Its translation is CASSSTGLSEAFF.

The chain combines TRBV7-9 with TRBJ1-1; a weak D match, TRBD1 (5 bases). CDR1 is SEHNR and CDR2 is FQNEAQ in the germline V gene (reference sequence). The V end lost 5 bases, the J end lost 1 base, and 14 bases lay between the germline ends. The CDR3 has 15 residues. The CDR3 sequence: CASSARGQANTEAFF. CDR3 in DNA: TGTGCCAGCAGCGCCCGGGGCCAAGCGAACACTGAAGCTTTCTTT.

The sample holds one count of this clonotype. The chain couples TRBV18 to TRBJ1-1; 8 nucleotides align to TRBD1. J gave up 8 bases and V 6 bases, and 5 bases lay outside the gene matches. Germline V gives CDR1 KGHSH, CDR2 LQKENI. The CDR3 loop spans 12 amino acids. This CDR3 is CASSNRQGEAFF. The CDR3 DNA follows: TGTGCCAGCTCTAACCGACAGGGGGAAGCTTTCTTT.

V gene TRBV25-1 combines with J gene TRBJ1-1, with 10 bases lining up with TRBD1. This CDR3 has 14 amino acids. CDR1 is MGHDK, CDR2 SYGVNS, per germline. J gave up 1 base and V 6 bases, and 2 bases lay outside the gene matches. DNA for the CDR3: TGTGCCAGCAGGGGACAGGGGAAGAACACTGAAGCTTTCTTT. It translates to CASRGQGKNTEAFF. Based on the CDR3 plus reference TRBV25-1 and TRBJ1-1, the full variable domain is EADIYQTPRYLVIGTGKKITLECSQTMGHDKMYWYQQDPGMELHLIHYSYGVNSTEKGDLSSESTVSRIRTEHFPLTLESARPSHTSQYLCASRGQGKNTEAFFGQGTRLTVV.

The V call is TRBV2, the J call TRBJ1-5; D remains ambiguous. V was shortened by 7 bases and J by 6 bases, with 10 bases between the two germline ends. CDR3 length: 12 amino acids. CDR1 and CDR2 from the germline V gene are SNHLY and FYNNEI. The CDR3 sequence: CASKPPGQPQHF. DNA of the CDR3: TGTGCCAGCAAGCCCCCCGGTCAGCCCCAGCATTTT.

This clonotype was picked up many times. This rearrangement joins TRBV11-2 to TRBJ2-6; D is possibly TRBD1 (6 bases). Looked up from germline, CDR1 is SGHAT and CDR2 is FQNNGV. This CDR3 has 17 residues. The V end was cut by 0 bases, the J end by 0 bases, with 9 bases between. The CDR3 DNA reads as TGTGCCAGCAGCTTAGACAGGGGCCGCTCTGGGGCCAACGTCCTGACTTTC. This translates into CASSLDRGRSGANVLTF.

J is TRBJ2-1 and V is TRBV20-1; D unresolved. Germline V lookup: CDR1 DFQATT, CDR2 SNEGSKA (reference sequence). V lost 1 base and J lost 3, with 10 bases in between. The CDR3 contains 14 residues. CDR3 loop: CSARVPRVYNEQFF. The CDR3 nucleotides read TGCAGTGCTAGAGTCCCTCGGGTCTACAATGAGCAGTTCTTC.

This clonotype was picked up a small number of times. The chain recombines TRBV3-1 with TRBJ1-5; TRBD1 aligns across 8 bases. Germline lookup yields CDR1 LGHDT and CDR2 YNNKEL (reference sequence). V shed 1 base, J shed 7 bases, and the junction held 6 bases outside the gene matches. This CDR3 contains 15 residues. CDR3 loop: CASSQGNRGGQPQHF. The CDR3 coding sequence is TGTGCCAGCAGCCAAGGAAACAGGGGGGGACAGCCCCAGCATTTT.

This rearrangement joins TRBV7-2 to TRBJ1-5; weak D call: TRBD1 (5 bases). The germline V gene has CDR1 SGHTA and CDR2 FQGNSA. This CDR3 spans 17 amino acids. V was pared by 4 bases and J by 5 bases, with 21 bases between. This CDR3 reads CASSSRPVAGLYQPQHF. The CDR3 nucleotides are TGTGCCAGCAGCTCACGACCGGTGGCAGGGCTGTATCAGCCCCAGCATTTT.

This clonotype was observed a handful of times. This sequence joins TRBV7-2 and TRBJ2-5, with 8 bases matching TRBD2. With V trimmed by 3 bases and J by 7 bases, 7 bases remained unmatched. The V gene's germline CDR1 is SGHTA and CDR2 FQGNSA. This CDR3 comprises 14 residues. The CDR3 nucleotides read TGTGCCAGCAGCTTGGGACTAGATTTAGGGACCCAGTACTTC. Residues: CASSLGLDLGTQYF. Full variable domain (remainder filled in from reference TRBV7-2 and TRBJ2-5): GAGVSQSPSNKVTEKGKDVELRCDPISGHTALYWYRQSLGQGLEFLIYFQGNSAPDKSGLPSDRFSAERTGGSVSTLTIQRTQQEDSAVYLCASSLGLDLGTQYFGPGTRLLVL.

The rearrangement uses TRBV7-2 and TRBJ2-1; TRBD2 matches at 10 bases. This CDR3 contains 15 residues. The J segment lost 6 bases and the V segment lost 2 bases, leaving 4 bases of the junction unmatched. The germline V gene encodes CDR1 SGHTA and CDR2 FQGNSA. The CDR3 sequence: CASSLKRGGGNEQFF. The CDR3 nucleotides read TGTGCCAGCAGCTTAAAGCGGGGGGGTGGCAATGAGCAGTTCTTC.

This clonotype was picked up a small number of times. This could be a read error, since a much larger clone is one nucleotide away. CDR3 nucleotides: TGTGCTGGAGGGGGGGCGCTATCTGGGGCCAACGTCCGGACTTTC. Its protein product is CAGGGALSGANVRTF. The chain carries TRBV7-2 and TRBJ2-6; possible D gene TRBD2, 7 bases. The CDR3 runs to 15 residues. Germline loops: CDR1 SGHTA, CDR2 FQGNSA.

The gene calls are TRBV30 and TRBJ2-5; tentatively, D is TRBD2 (5 bases). CDR1 is GTSNPN and CDR2 is SVGIG in the germline V gene (reference sequence). The V gene lost 0 bases and the J gene lost 5 bases, with 7 bases spanning the gap. The CDR3 sequence is 12 residues long. The CDR3 DNA reads as TGTGCCTGGAGTGTACGCGGGGAGACCCAGTACTTC. Translated: CAWSVRGETQYF.

This clonotype was counted only a few times. This sequence joins TRBV28 and TRBJ2-3; perhaps TRBD2 as D (7 bases). Between the trimmed V and J ends, which lost 2 bases and 2 bases, there was a span of 14 bases. This CDR3 has 16 amino acids. Germline CDR1 MDHEN, CDR2 SYDVKM. CDR3 protein: CASSLRGDKTTDTQYF. CDR3 in DNA: TGTGCCAGCAGTTTACGGGGGGACAAGACCACAGATACGCAGTATTTT. The full variable domain, its missing parts supplied by reference TRBV28 and TRBJ2-3, is DVKVTQSSRYLVKRTGEKVFLECVQDMDHENMFWYRQDPGLGLRLIYFSYDVKMKEKGDIPEGYSVSREKKERFSLILESASTNQTSMYLCASSLRGDKTTDTQYFGPGTRLTVL.

In the case of this clonotype: A much larger clone differs by one base, so this may be a read error. The chain employs TRBV13 and TRBJ2-1; D tentatively reads TRBD1 or TRBD2 (5 bases each). This CDR3 is 14 amino acids long. The V gene's germline CDR1 is PRHDT and CDR2 FYEKMQ (reference sequence). The CDR3 sequence: CVSSLEGGGNEQFF. As DNA, the CDR3 is TGTGTCAGCAGCTTAGAGGGTGGGGGCAATGAGCAGTTCTTC.

This clonotype was detected only a few times. The chain employs TRBV4-3 and TRBJ2-2; the match to TRBD1 covers 8 bases. Germline V gives CDR1 LGHNA, CDR2 YSLEER. J gave up 3 bases and V 4 bases, and 7 bases lay outside the gene matches. The CDR3 contains 16 residues. The CDR3 here is CASSPWDRLDTGELFF. In nucleotides, the CDR3 is TGCGCCAGCAGCCCTTGGGACAGGCTCGACACCGGGGAGCTGTTTTTT.